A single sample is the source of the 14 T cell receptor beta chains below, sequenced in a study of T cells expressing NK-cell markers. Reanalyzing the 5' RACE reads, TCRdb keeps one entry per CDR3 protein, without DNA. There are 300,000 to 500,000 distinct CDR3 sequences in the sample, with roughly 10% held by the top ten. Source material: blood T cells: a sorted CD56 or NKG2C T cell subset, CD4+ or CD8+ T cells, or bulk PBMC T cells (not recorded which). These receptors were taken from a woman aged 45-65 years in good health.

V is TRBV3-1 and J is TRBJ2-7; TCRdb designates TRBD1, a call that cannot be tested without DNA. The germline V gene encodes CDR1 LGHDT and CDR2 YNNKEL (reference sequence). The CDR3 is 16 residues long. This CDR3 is CASSQPTGRSSYEQYF.

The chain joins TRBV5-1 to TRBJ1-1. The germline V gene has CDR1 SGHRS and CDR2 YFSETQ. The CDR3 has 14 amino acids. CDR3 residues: CASSYGGPTTEAFF. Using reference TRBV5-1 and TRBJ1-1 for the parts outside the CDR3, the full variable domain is KAGVTQTPRYLIKTRGQQVTLSCSPISGHRSVSWYQQTPGQGLQFLFEYFSETQRNKGNFPGRFSGRQFSNSRSEMNVSTLELGDSALYLCASSYGGPTTEAFFGQGTRLTVV.

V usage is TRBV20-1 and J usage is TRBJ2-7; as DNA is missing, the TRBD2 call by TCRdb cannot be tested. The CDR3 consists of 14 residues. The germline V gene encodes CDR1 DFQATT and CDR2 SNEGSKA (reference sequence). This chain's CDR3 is CSAETSELSYEQYF.

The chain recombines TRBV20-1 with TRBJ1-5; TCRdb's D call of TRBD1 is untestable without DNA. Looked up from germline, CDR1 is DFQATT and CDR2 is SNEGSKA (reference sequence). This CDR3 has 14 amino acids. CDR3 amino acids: CSARDQGAGQPQHF.

The CDR3 is CSVRASNYGYTF. The V call is TRBV29-1, the J call TRBJ1-2. Germline CDR1 SQVTM, CDR2 ANQGSEA. The CDR3 spans 12 residues.

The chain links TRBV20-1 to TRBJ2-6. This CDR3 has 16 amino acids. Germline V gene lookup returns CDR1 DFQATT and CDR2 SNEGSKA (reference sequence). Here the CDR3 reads CSARQSGAAGANVLTF.

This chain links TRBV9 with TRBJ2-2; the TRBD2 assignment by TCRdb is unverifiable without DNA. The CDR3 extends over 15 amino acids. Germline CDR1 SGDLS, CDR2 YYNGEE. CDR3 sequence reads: CASSVVSTSGGELFF.

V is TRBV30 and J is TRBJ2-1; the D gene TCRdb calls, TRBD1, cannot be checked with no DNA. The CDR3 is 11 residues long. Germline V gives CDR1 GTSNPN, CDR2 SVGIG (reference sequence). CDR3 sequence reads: CAWMSAPTQFF.

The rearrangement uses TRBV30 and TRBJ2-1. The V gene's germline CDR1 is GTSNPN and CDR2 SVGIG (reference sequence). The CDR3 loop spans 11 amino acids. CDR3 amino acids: CAWSVEREQFF.

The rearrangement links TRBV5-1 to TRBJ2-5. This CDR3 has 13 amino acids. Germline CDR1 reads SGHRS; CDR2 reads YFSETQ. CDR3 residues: CASSLDRVETQYF.

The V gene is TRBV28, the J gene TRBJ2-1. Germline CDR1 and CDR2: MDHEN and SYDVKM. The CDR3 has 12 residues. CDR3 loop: CASSSTRLEQFF.

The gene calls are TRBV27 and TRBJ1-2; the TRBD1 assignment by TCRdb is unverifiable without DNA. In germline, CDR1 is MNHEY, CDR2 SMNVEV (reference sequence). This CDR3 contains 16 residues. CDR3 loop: CASSLSFTGTGYGYTF.

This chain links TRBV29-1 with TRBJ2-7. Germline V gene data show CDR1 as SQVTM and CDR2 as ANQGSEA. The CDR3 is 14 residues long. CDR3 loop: CSVEGLGKNYEQYF.

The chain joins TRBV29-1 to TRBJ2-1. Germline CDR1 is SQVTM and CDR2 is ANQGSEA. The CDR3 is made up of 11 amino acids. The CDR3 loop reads CSVELPGEQFF.